These 21 T cell receptor beta chains were all obtained from the same sample, sequenced in a study of cytomegalovirus exposure and HLA in healthy donors. The PCR made use of 60 Vbeta and 13 Jbeta primers. Produced via immunoSEQ multiplex PCR; TCRdb's table is partial and in-frame only. The sample comprises under 90,000 clones, around 75% of which are singletons, and about 2.2% rests with the top ten. Sequenced sample: PBMCs. Receptors were obtained from a man aged 35 to 55 in good health and CMV-seronegative.

On this clone itself: Other DNA sequences from this sample encode an identical CDR3 as well. The chain uses TRBV9 and TRBJ1-5; a possible D gene is TRBD1 (6 bases). Per the germline V gene, CDR1 is SGDLS and CDR2 is YYNGEE. This CDR3 comprises 14 residues. V lost 0 bases and J lost 5, with 9 bases in between. The CDR3 bases are TGTGCCAGCAGCGTAGATGGGGGCTATCAGCCCCAGCATTTT. It encodes CASSVDGGYQPQHF.

The chain is built from TRBV2 and TRBJ1-1; 7 nucleotides line up with TRBD1. The germline V gene has CDR1 SNHLY and CDR2 FYNNEI. The CDR3 length is 15 residues. The junction had 8 bases not matched to a gene; V was cut back by 6 bases and J by 1 base. The CDR3 spells CASRRKGQTNTEAFF. The DNA of the CDR3 is TGTGCCAGCAGACGAAAGGGACAGACGAACACTGAAGCTTTCTTT.

The V gene is TRBV10-3, the J gene TRBJ1-2; D unclear. CDR3 length: 10 residues. From germline, CDR1 is ENHRY and CDR2 SYGVKD. CDR3 sequence: CAVAGNGYTF. The CDR3 DNA is TGTGCGGTCGCGGGGAACGGCTACACCTTC.

This clone occurred once. The rearrangement joins TRBV7-3 to TRBJ2-2; 8 nucleotides match TRBD1. The CDR3 has 15 residues. After removal of 1 base from V and 6 bases from J, the junction contained 4 bases not matched to a gene. The germline V gene has CDR1 SGHTA and CDR2 FQGTGA. Written as DNA, the CDR3 is TGTGCCAGCAGCTTAATGACAGGGGCTTCCGGGGAGCTGTTTTTT. It yields the protein CASSLMTGASGELFF.

The CDR3 region has the DNA TGCGCCAGCAGAGAATTCGACAGGGGGAACACTGAAGCTTTCTTT. Protein product: CASREFDRGNTEAFF. The rearrangement uses TRBV4-1 and TRBJ1-1; TRBD1 agrees at 8 bases. Germline CDR1 reads MGHRA; CDR2 reads YSYEKL. The V and J ends lost 6 bases and 1 base, in that order; junction bases with no gene match: 7. The CDR3 consists of 15 residues.

V gene TRBV7-9 combines with J gene TRBJ1-4; 7 nucleotides agree with TRBD1. Trimming removed 2 bases from V and 4 bases from J; junction bases left unmatched: 4. CDR3 length equals 15 residues. CDR1 is SEHNR, CDR2 FQNEAQ, per germline (reference sequence). CDR3 sequence reads: CASSLQGVLNEKLFF. The CDR3 bases are TGTGCCAGCAGCTTACAGGGGGTTCTTAATGAAAAACTGTTTTTT.

This rearrangement joins TRBV28 to TRBJ1-1; D might be TRBD1 (5 bases). Trimming stripped 1 base from V and 4 bases from J, with 16 bases between. CDR1 is MDHEN and CDR2 is SYDVKM in the germline V gene. This CDR3 contains 16 residues. The CDR3 DNA sequence: TGTGCCAGCAGTTTATTCGGAATCCAGGGAAGCACTGAAGCTTTCTTT. Translation gives CASSLFGIQGSTEAFF.

In this sample, this clone turned up once. The rearrangement links TRBV6-1 to TRBJ1-4, with 9 bases matching TRBD1. The length of the CDR3 is 14 residues. After removal of 1 base from V and 8 bases from J, the junction contained 2 bases not matched to a gene. From germline, CDR1 is MNHNS and CDR2 SASEGT. The CDR3 region has the DNA TGTGCCAGCAGTGAAGGGACAGGGGACGAAAAACTGTTTTTT. Translated, it gives CASSEGTGDEKLFF.

The chain carries TRBV19 and TRBJ1-2; 10 bases agree with TRBD1. V was clipped by 5 bases and J by 2 bases; unmatched bases: 5. The CDR3 sequence is 15 residues long. Germline assignment: CDR1 LNHDA and CDR2 SQIVND (reference sequence). CDR3 residues: CASSFTGQGNYGYTF. CDR3 nucleotide sequence: TGTGCCAGTAGTTTCACGGGACAGGGGAACTATGGCTACACCTTC.

A note on this clone: Other DNA sequences in this specimen translate into the identical CDR3. The chain recombines TRBV10-1 with TRBJ1-5, with a possible D match to TRBD1 (6 bases). The CDR3 is 13 amino acids. With 2 bases removed from V and 4 bases from J, the gap between germline ends came to 6 bases. Germline CDR1 WNHNN, CDR2 SYGVQD (reference sequence). CDR3 in amino acids: CASSEQGNQPQHF. Here the CDR3 DNA reads TGCGCCAGCAGTGAGCAGGGGAATCAGCCCCAGCATTTT.

This rearrangement joins TRBV29-1 to TRBJ1-5, with 8 bases lining up with TRBD1. Germline CDR1 SQVTM, CDR2 ANQGSEA. CDR3 length: 17 residues. Trimming took 6 bases from V and 0 from J; bases not matched to a gene: 13. The chain's CDR3 is CSVTGAGGSNSNQPQHF. The CDR3 bases are TGCAGCGTCACGGGGGCAGGGGGCTCTAATAGCAATCAGCCCCAGCATTTT.

The V gene is TRBV2, the J gene TRBJ1-5, with D possibly matching TRBD1 (6 bases). Germline V gene lookup returns CDR1 SNHLY and CDR2 FYNNEI. The CDR3 covers 14 residues. V lost 3 bases, J lost 0 bases, and 6 bases lay in between. The CDR3 is CASSDRGSNQPQHF. CDR3 coding DNA: TGTGCCAGCAGTGACAGGGGTAGCAATCAGCCCCAGCATTTT.

V is TRBV28 and J is TRBJ2-7; 7 nucleotides agree with TRBD1. With 5 bases clipped from V and 6 bases from J, the junction kept 4 bases outside the gene matches. Germline V gene data show CDR1 as MDHEN and CDR2 as SYDVKM. CDR3 length equals 12 residues. DNA for the CDR3: TGTGCCAGCAGTCCAGGGGGTGGCGAGCAGTACTTC. Encoded protein: CASSPGGGEQYF.

This sequence joins TRBV9 and TRBJ1-2; 7 bases map to TRBD1. This CDR3 has 15 residues. CDR1 and CDR2 (germline): SGDLS, YYNGEE. Trimming at V came to 0 bases and at J to 2 bases, leaving 4 bases not matched to a gene. This CDR3 is CASSVGGGRNYGYTF. As DNA, the CDR3 is TGTGCCAGCAGCGTAGGAGGGGGCAGAAACTATGGCTACACCTTC.

A few counts support this clone. The chain couples TRBV7-3 to TRBJ1-1, with D perhaps TRBD1 (6 bases). V gave up 2 bases and J gave up 1 base, with 17 bases separating them. This CDR3 has 17 amino acids. Germline V gives CDR1 SGHTA, CDR2 FQGTGA. CDR3 DNA sequence: TGTGCCAGCAGCTTAGGGGAGTCTCAGGGGCAGAACACTGAAGCTTTCTTT. It yields the protein CASSLGESQGQNTEAFF. Filled out from reference TRBV7-3 and TRBJ1-1, the complete variable domain reads GAGVSQTPSNKVTEKGKYVELRCDPISGHTALYWYRQSLGQGPEFLIYFQGTGAADDSGLPNDRFFAVRPEGSVSTLKIQRTERGDSAVYLCASSLGESQGQNTEAFFGQGTRLTVV.

The chain is built from TRBV10-2 and TRBJ2-5; TRBD1 matches 7 bases. From germline, CDR1 is WSHSY and CDR2 SAAADI. CDR3 length: 14 residues. J was trimmed by 2 bases and V by 5 bases; bases with no gene match: 5. For the CDR3, the DNA is TGCGCCAGCAGTCCTACAGGGGAACAAGAGACCCAGTACTTC. It translates to CASSPTGEQETQYF.

This chain links TRBV5-1 with TRBJ1-1; the D gene is possibly TRBD1 (6 bases). The ends were cut back, 0 bases at V and 1 base at J, with 10 bases in the middle. The CDR3 loop spans 15 amino acids. Germline V gives CDR1 SGHRS, CDR2 YFSETQ. In DNA form, the CDR3 reads TGCGCCAGCAGCTTGGTGGGAGGGGGGAACACTGAAGCTTTCTTT. It encodes CASSLVGGGNTEAFF. The whole variable domain, remainder taken from reference TRBV5-1 and TRBJ1-1, is KAGVTQTPRYLIKTRGQQVTLSCSPISGHRSVSWYQQTPGQGLQFLFEYFSETQRNKGNFPGRFSGRQFSNSRSEMNVSTLELGDSALYLCASSLVGGGNTEAFFGQGTRLTVV.

The J gene is TRBJ1-1, the V gene TRBV7-9; 7 bases line up with TRBD1. Germline trimming cut 4 bases from V and 1 base from J; bases unmatched to any gene: 12. CDR3 length equals 17 residues. Germline values: CDR1 SEHNR, CDR2 FQNEAQ (reference sequence). The CDR3 sequence: CASSSEFPGTENTEAFF. The CDR3 bases are TGTGCCAGCAGCTCCGAATTTCCCGGGACAGAGAACACTGAAGCTTTCTTT.

Regarding this clone: Other DNA variants within this sample encode the same CDR3. The V and J genes are TRBV18 and TRBJ1-1, with D possibly TRBD1 on 6 matching bases. Deletions cut 3 bases from V and 1 base from J, with 9 bases between. Germline-derived CDR1 and CDR2 are KGHSH and LQKENI. This CDR3 is built from 14 residues. In nucleotides, the CDR3 is TGTGCCAGCTCACCGCTACAGGGGAACACTGAAGCTTTCTTT. Its protein product is CASSPLQGNTEAFF. Full variable domain (remainder filled in from reference TRBV18 and TRBJ1-1): NAGVMQNPRHLVRRRGQEARLRCSPMKGHSHVYWYRQLPEEGLKFMVYLQKENIIDESGMPKERFSAEFPKEGPSILRIQQVVRGDSAAYFCASSPLQGNTEAFFGQGTRLTVV.

The gene calls are TRBV6-1 and TRBJ2-7, with a weak D call TRBD1 (6 bases). The ends were cut back, 9 bases at V and 0 bases at J, with 15 bases in the middle. The germline V gene has CDR1 MNHNS and CDR2 SASEGT. This CDR3 comprises 14 residues. The CDR3 sequence is CASLKDSRSYEQYF. The CDR3 DNA sequence: TGTGCCAGTCTAAAGGACAGTCGCTCCTACGAGCAGTACTTC.

This clone has a count of ten or more. The genes are TRBV18 and TRBJ2-7, with a possible D match to TRBD2 (6 bases). The CDR3 is 13 amino acids. Trimming took 6 bases from V and 5 from J, leaving 14 bases between them. Germline V gene data show CDR1 as KGHSH and CDR2 as LQKENI. Here the CDR3 DNA reads TGTGCCAGCTCCCAGGGCGGGGTCAACGAGCAGTACTTC. Its translation is CASSQGGVNEQYF.